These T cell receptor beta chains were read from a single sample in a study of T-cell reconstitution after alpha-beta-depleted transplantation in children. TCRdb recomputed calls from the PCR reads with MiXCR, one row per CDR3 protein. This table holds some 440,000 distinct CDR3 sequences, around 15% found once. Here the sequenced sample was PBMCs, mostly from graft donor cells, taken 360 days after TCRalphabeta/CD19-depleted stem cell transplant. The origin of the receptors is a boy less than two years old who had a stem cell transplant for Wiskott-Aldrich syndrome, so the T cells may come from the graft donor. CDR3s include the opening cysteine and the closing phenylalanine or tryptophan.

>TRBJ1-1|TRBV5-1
CASSLRYNTEAFF
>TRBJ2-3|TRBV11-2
CASSPGGWTSTDTQYF
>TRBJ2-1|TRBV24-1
CATRSRSYNEQFF
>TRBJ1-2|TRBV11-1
CASSLGWDSLSSNYGYTF
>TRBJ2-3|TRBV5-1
CASSPPGEGTDTQYF
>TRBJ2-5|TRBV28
CASSVTYAGGAETQYF
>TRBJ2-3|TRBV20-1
CSARDLKDTQYF
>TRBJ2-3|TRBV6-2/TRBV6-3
CASSYQLAGGPGVLTDTQYF
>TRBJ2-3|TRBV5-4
CASSSYSGGGPRGTDTQYF
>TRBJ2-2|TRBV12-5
CASGLWGHTGELFF
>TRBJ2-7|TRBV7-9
CASSSLRPPFSYEQYF
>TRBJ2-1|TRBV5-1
CASSFSDSTYNEQFF
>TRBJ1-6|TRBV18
CASSPSTGQGSPPLHF
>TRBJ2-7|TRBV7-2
CASSYPGQGSPYEQYF
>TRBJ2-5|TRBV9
CASSVGGGLETQYF
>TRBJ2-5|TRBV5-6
CASSSLSRTGSLGTQYF
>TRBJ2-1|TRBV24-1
CATEGDPSNEQFF